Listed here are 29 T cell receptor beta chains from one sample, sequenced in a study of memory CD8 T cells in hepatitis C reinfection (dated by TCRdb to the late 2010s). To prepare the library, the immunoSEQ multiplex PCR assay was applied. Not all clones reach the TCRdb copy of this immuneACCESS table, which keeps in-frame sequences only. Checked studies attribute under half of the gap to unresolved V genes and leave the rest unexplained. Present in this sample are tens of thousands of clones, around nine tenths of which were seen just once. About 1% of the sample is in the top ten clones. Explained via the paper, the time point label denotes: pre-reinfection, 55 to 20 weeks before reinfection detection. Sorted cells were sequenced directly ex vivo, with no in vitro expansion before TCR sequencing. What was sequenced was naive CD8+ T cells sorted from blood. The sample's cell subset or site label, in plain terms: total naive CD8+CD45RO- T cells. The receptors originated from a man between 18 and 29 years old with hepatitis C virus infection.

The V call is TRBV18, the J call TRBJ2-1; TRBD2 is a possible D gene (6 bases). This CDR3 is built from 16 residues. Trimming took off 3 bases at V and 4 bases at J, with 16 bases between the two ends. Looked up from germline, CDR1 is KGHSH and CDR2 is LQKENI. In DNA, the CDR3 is TGTGCCAGCTCACCGGGACCGACGGGAGTGTACAATGAGCAGTTCTTC. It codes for CASSPGPTGVYNEQFF. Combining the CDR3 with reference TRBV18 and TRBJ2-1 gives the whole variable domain NAGVMQNPRHLVRRRGQEARLRCSPMKGHSHVYWYRQLPEEGLKFMVYLQKENIIDESGMPKERFSAEFPKEGPSILRIQQVVRGDSAAYFCASSPGPTGVYNEQFFGPGTRLTVL.

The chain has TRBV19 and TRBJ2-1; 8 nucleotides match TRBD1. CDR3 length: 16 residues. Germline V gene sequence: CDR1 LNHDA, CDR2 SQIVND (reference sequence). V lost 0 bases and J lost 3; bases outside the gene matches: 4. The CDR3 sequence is CASSIDFGTGYNEQFF. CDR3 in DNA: TGTGCCAGTAGTATAGACTTCGGGACAGGCTACAATGAGCAGTTCTTC.

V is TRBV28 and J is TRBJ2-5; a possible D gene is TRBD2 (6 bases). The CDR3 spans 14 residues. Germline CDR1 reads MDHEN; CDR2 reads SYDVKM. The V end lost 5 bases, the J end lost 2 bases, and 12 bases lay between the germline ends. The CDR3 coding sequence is TGTGCCAGCAGTAAATTCGGGGGACAAGAGACCCAGTACTTC. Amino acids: CASSKFGGQETQYF.

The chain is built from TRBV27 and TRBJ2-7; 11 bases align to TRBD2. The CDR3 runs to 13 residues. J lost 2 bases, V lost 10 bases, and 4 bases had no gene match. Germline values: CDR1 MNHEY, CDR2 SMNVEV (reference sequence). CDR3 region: CATSTSGAYEQYF. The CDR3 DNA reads TGTGCCACCTCGACTAGCGGGGCCTACGAGCAGTACTTC.

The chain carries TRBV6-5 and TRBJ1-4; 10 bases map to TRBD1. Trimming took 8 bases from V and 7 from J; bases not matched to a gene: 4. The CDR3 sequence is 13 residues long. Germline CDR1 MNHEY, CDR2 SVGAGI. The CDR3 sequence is CASGDRGFEKLFF. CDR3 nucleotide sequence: TGTGCCAGCGGGGACAGGGGTTTTGAAAAACTGTTTTTT.

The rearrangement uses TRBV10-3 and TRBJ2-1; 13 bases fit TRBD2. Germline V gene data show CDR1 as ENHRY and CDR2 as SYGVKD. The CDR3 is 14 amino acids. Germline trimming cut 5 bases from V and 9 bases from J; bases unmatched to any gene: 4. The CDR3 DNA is TGTGCCATCAGTCCCGGGACTAGCGGGACTGAGCAGTTCTTC. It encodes CAISPGTSGTEQFF.

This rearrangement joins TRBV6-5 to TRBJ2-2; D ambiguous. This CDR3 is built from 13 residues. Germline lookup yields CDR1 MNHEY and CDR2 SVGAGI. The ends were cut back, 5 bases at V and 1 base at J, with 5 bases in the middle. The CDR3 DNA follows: TGTGCCAGCAGTAGACAGAACACCGGGGAGCTGTTTTTT. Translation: CASSRQNTGELFF.

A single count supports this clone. In nucleotides, the CDR3 is TGCGCCAGCAGCTTGGGGGGCATGGGCTACGAGCAGTACTTC. Encoded protein: CASSLGGMGYEQYF. This chain joins TRBV5-1 and TRBJ2-7; the D gene is possibly TRBD1 (5 bases). CDR3 length equals 14 residues. Trimming removed 0 bases at V and 3 bases at J, with 10 bases between. Germline values: CDR1 SGHRS, CDR2 YFSETQ.

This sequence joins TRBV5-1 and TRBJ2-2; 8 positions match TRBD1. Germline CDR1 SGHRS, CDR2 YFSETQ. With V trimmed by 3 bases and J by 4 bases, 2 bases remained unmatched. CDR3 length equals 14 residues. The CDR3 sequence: CASSWTGPTGELFF. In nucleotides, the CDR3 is TGCGCCAGCAGCTGGACAGGGCCCACCGGGGAGCTGTTTTTT.

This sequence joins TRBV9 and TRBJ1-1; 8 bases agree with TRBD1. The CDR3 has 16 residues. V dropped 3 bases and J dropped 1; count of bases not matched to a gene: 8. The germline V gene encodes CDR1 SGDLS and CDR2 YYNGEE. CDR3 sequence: CASSGRTGQSNTEAFF. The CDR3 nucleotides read TGTGCCAGCAGCGGACGGACAGGGCAGTCGAACACTGAAGCTTTCTTT.

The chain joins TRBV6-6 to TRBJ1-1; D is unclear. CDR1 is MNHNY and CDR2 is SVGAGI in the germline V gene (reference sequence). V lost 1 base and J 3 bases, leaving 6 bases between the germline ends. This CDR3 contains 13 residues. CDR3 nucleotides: TGTGCCAGCAGTTACTTTCAGTACACTGAAGCTTTCTTT. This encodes CASSYFQYTEAFF.

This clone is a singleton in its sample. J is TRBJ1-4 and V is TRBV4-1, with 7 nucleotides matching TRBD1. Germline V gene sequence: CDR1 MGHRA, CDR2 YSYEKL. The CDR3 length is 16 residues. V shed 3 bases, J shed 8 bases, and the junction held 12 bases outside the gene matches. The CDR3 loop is CASSQTPGTAIEKLFF. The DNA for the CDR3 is TGCGCCAGCAGCCAGACCCCCGGGACAGCGATAGAAAAACTGTTTTTT.

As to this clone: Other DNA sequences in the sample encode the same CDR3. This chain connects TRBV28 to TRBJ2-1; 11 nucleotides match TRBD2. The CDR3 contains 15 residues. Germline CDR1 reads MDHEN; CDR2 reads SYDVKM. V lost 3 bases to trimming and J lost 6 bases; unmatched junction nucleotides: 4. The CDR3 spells CASSFLAGGFNEQFF. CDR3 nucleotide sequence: TGTGCCAGCAGTTTTTTAGCGGGAGGGTTCAATGAGCAGTTCTTC.

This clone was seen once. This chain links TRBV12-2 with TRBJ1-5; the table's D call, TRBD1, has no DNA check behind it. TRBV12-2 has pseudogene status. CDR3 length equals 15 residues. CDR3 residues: CASRLASGGDQPQHF. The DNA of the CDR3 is TGTGCAAGTCGCTTAGCGTCTGGGGGCGATCAGCCCCAGCATTTT.

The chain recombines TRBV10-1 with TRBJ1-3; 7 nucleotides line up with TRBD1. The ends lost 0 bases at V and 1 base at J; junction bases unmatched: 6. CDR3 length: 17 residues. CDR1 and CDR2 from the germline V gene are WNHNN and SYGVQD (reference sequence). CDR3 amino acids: CASSESDRDISGNTIYF. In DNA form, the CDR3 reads TGCGCCAGCAGTGAGTCCGACAGGGATATTTCTGGAAACACCATATATTTT.

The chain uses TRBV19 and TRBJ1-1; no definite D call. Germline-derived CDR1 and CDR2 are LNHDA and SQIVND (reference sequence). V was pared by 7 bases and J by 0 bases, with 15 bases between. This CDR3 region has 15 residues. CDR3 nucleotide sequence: TGTGCCAGTAATTGGCTCGGGAACGTGAACACTGAAGCTTTCTTT. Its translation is CASNWLGNVNTEAFF. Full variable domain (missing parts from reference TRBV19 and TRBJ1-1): DGGITQSPKYLFRKEGQNVTLSCEQNLNHDAMYWYRQDPGQGLRLIYYSQIVNDFQKGDIAEGYSVSREKKESFPLTVTSAQKNPTAFYLCASNWLGNVNTEAFFGQGTRLTVV.

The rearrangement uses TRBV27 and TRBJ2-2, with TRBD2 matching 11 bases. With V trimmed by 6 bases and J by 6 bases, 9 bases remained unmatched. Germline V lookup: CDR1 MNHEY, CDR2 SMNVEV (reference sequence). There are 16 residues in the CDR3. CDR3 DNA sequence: TGTGCCAGCAGAATAGCGGGAGGGCCCTGGGCCGGGGAGCTGTTTTTT. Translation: CASRIAGGPWAGELFF.

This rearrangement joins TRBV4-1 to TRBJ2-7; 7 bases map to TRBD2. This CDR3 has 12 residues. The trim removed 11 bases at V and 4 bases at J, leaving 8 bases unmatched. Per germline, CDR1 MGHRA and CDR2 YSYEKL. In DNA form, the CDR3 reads TGCGCCTCCGCCGGGACTACTTACGAGCAGTACTTC. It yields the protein CASAGTTYEQYF.

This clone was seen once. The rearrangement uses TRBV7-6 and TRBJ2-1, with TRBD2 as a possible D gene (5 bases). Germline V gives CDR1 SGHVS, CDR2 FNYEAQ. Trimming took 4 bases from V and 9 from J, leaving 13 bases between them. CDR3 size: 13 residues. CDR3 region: CASSWGEGGEQFF. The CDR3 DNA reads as TGTGCCAGCAGCTGGGGTGAGGGCGGTGAGCAGTTCTTC.

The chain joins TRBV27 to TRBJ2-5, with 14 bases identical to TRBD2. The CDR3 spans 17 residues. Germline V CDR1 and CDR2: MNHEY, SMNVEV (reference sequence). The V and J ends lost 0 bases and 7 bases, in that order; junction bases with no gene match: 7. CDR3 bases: TGTGCCAGCAGTTTATCGGGACTAGCGGGAGATGGGGGGACCCAGTACTTC. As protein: CASSLSGLAGDGGTQYF.

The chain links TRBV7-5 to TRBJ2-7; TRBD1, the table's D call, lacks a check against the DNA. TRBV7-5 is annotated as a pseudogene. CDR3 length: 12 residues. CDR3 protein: CARSLDRVEQHF. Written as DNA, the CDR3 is TGTGCCAGAAGCTTAGACAGGGTCGAGCAGCACTTC.

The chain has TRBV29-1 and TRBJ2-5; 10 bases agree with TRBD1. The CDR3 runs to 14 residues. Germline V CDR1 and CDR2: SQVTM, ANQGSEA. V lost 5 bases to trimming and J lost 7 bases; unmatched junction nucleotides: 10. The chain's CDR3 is CSVTLGTGEGTQYF. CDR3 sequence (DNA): TGCAGCGTTACCTTAGGGACAGGGGAGGGGACCCAGTACTTC.

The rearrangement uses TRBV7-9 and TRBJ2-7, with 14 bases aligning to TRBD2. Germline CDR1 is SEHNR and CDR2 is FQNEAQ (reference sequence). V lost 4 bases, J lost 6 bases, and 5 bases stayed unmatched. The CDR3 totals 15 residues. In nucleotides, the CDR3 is TGTGCCAGCAGCTGGGGACTAGCGGGAGACCCCGAGCAGTACTTC. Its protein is CASSWGLAGDPEQYF. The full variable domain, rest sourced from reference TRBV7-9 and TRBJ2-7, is DTGVSQNPRHKITKRGQNVTFRCDPISEHNRLYWYRQTLGQGPEFLTYFQNEAQLEKSRLLSDRFSAERPKGSFSTLEIQRTEQGDSAMYLCASSWGLAGDPEQYFGPGTRLTVT.

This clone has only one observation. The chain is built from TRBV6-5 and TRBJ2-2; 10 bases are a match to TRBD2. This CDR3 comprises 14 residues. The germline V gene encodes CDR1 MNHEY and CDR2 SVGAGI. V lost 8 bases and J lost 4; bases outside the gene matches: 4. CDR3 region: CASESGRATGELFF. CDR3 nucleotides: TGTGCCAGCGAAAGCGGGAGGGCCACCGGGGAGCTGTTTTTT.

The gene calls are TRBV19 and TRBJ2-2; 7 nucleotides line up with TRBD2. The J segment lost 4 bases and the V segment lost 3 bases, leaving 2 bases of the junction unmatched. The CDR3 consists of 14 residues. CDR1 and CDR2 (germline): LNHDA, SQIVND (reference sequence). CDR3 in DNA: TGTGCCAGTAGTATGGGAGGGCCCACCGGGGAGCTGTTTTTT. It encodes CASSMGGPTGELFF.

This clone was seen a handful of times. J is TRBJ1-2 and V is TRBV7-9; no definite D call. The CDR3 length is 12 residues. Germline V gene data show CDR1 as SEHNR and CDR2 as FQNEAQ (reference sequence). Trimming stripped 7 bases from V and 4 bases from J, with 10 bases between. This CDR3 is CASTRSGYGYTF. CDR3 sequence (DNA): TGTGCCAGCACCCGGAGCGGCTATGGCTACACCTTC.

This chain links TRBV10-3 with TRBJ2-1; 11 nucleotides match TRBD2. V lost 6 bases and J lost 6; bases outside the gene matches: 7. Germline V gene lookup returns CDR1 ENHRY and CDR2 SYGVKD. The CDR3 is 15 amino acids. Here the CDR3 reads CAIRDGTSGLNEQFF. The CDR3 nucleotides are TGTGCCATCAGGGATGGGACTAGCGGTCTCAATGAGCAGTTCTTC.

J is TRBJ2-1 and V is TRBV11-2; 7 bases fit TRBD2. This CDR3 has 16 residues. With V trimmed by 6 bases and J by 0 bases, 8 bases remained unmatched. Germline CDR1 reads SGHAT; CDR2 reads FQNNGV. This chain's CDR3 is CASRQGRESSYNEQFF. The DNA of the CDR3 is TGTGCCAGCAGGCAAGGGAGGGAGAGCTCCTACAATGAGCAGTTCTTC.

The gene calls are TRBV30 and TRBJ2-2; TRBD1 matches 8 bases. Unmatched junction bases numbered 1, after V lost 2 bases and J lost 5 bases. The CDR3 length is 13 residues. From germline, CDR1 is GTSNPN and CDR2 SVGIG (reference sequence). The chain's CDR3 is CAWSRTGTGELFF. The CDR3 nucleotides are TGTGCCTGGAGTCGGACAGGGACCGGGGAGCTGTTTTTT.